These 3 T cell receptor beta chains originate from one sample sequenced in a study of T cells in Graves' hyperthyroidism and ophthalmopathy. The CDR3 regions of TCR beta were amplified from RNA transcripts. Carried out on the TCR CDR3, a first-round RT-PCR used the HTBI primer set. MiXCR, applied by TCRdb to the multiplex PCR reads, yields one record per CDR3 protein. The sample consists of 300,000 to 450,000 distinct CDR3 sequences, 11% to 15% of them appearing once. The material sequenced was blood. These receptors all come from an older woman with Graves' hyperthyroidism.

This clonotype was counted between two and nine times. DNA of the CDR3: TGTGCCACCAGTGACCCGCGGGGGTACAATGAGCAGTTCTTC. This translates into CATSDPRGYNEQFF. The chain is built from TRBV24-1 and TRBJ2-1, with 7 bases matching TRBD2. The trim removed 4 bases at V and 4 bases at J, leaving 3 bases unmatched. Germline V gene lookup returns CDR1 KGHDR and CDR2 SFDVKD. There are 14 residues in the CDR3.

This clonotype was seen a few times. The CDR3, as DNA: TGTGCCATCGGGGGACTAGCGGGCACAGATACGCAGTATTTT. Translation: CAIGGLAGTDTQYF. This sequence joins TRBV24-1 and TRBJ2-3; 11 nucleotides match TRBD2. The CDR3 runs 14 residues. Germline lookup yields CDR1 KGHDR and CDR2 SFDVKD. V was clipped by 11 bases and J by 1 base; unmatched bases: 4.

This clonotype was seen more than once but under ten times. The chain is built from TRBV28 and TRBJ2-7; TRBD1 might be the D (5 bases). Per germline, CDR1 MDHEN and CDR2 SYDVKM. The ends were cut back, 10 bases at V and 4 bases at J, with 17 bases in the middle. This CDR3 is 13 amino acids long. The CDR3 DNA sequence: TGTGCCACCGGACACCCTACCTTTTACGAGCAGTACTTC. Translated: CATGHPTFYEQYF. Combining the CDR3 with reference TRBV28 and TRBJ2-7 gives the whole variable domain DVKVTQSSRYLVKRTGEKVFLECVQDMDHENMFWYRQDPGLGLRLIYFSYDVKMKEKGDIPEGYSVSREKKERFSLILESASTNQTSMYLCATGHPTFYEQYFGPGTRLTVT.